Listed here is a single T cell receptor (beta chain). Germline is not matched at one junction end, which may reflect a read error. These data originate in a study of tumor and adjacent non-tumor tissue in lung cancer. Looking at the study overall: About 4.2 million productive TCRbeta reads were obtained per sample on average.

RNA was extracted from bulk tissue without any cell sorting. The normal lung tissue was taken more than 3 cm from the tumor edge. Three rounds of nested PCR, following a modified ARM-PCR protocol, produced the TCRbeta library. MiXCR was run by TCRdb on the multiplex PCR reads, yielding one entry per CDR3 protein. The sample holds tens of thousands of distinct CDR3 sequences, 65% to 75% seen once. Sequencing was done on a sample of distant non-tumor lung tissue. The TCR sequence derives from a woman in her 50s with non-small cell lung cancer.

The chain's CDR3 is CVSSYGGISYNEQFF. CDR3 nucleotide sequence: TGTGTCAGCAGTTATGGGGGGATCTCCTACAATGAACAGTTCTTC. This chain uses TRBV6-6 with TRBJ2-1; TRBD2 might be the D (6 bases). This CDR3 spans 15 amino acids. Germline loops: CDR1 MNHNY, CDR2 SVGAGI (reference sequence).